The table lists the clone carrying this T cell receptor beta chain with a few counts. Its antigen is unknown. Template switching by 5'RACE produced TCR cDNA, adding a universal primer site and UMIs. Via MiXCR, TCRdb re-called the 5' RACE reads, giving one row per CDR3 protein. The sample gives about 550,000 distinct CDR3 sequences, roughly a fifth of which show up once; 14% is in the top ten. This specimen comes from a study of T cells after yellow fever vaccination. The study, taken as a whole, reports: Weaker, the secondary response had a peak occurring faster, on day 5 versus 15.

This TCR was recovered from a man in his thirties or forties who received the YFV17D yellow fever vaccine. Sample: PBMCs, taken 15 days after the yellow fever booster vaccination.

The CDR3, as DNA: TGCAGTGCCGGGCTCGGCATCTACGAGCAGTACTTC. This codes for CSAGLGIYEQYF. The V and J genes are TRBV20-1 and TRBJ2-7; no clear D. Germline CDR1 and CDR2: DFQATT and SNEGSKA (reference sequence). The CDR3 runs 12 residues. Trimming cost V 6 bases and J 3 bases, with 12 bases left between them.